The 30 T cell receptor beta chains listed next were all sequenced from one sample in a study of blood T cell repertoires in COVID-19. This table comes from immunoSEQ multiplex PCR, and its TCRdb copy is limited to in-frame clones, with some not included. The table records about 400,000 clones, roughly 89% of them present only once. Sequencing was carried out using PBMCs or T cells enriched from blood (not recorded which). These receptors originate from a woman aged 25 to 39 who had recovered from COVID-19.

This clone was seen only once. The V call is TRBV6-1, the J call TRBJ2-6; 8 nucleotides align to TRBD1. J was trimmed by 0 bases and V by 3 bases; bases with no gene match: 4. Germline CDR1 reads MNHNS; CDR2 reads SASEGT. The CDR3 runs 17 residues. The CDR3 DNA is TGTGCCAGCAGTGACCGGGACAGGATCTCTGGGGCCAACGTCCTGACTTTC. Amino acid sequence: CASSDRDRISGANVLTF.

The V and J genes are TRBV9 and TRBJ2-5, with D perhaps TRBD1 (5 bases). The CDR3 sequence is 13 residues long. The V end was cut by 0 bases, the J end by 5 bases, with 8 bases between. Per germline, CDR1 SGDLS and CDR2 YYNGEE. The CDR3 DNA follows: TGTGCCAGCAGCGTAGCAGGGTTGGAGACCCAGTACTTC. This sequence encodes CASSVAGLETQYF. The entire variable domain, with the rest obtained from reference TRBV9 and TRBJ2-5, is as follows: DSGVTQTPKHLITATGQRVTLRCSPRSGDLSVYWYQQSLDQGLQFLIQYYNGEERAKGNILERFSAQQFPDLHSELNLSSLELGDSALYFCASSVAGLETQYFGPGTRLLVL.

The CDR3 region is CASSTRLAGDTGELFF. CDR3 DNA sequence: TGTGCCAGCAGCACTCGACTAGCGGGAGACACCGGGGAGCTGTTTTTT. The chain joins TRBV11-3 to TRBJ2-2; 12 positions match TRBD2. The CDR3 sequence is 16 residues long. Per the germline V gene, CDR1 is SGHNT and CDR2 is YENEEA. Trimming removed 5 bases from V and 3 bases from J; junction bases left unmatched: 4.

Comment on this clone: Sequence at one end of the junction differs from germline and may be a read error. The chain recombines TRBV18 with TRBJ2-3; 7 nucleotides align to TRBD2. The germline V gene encodes CDR1 KGHSH and CDR2 LQKENI. The CDR3 contains 14 residues. CDR3 sequence reads: CASSPPTSRDTQYF. For the CDR3, the DNA is TGTGCCAGCTCACCCCCGACTAGCAGAGATACGCAGTATTTT. Complete variable domain (other parts from reference TRBV18 and TRBJ2-3): NAGVMQNPRHLVRRRGQEARLRCSPMKGHSHVYWYRQLPEEGLKFMVYLQKENIIDESGMPKERFSAEFPKEGPSILRIQQVVRGDSAAYFCASSPPTSRDTQYFGPGTRLTVL.

This rearrangement joins TRBV5-1 to TRBJ1-1; 9 bases line up with TRBD1. The CDR3 has 15 amino acids. V gave up 5 bases and J gave up 0 bases; unmatched junction bases: 5. In germline, CDR1 is SGHRS, CDR2 YFSETQ. The CDR3 DNA sequence: TGCGCCAGCAGTATACAGGGGGCGGTGAACACTGAAGCTTTCTTT. Translating it yields CASSIQGAVNTEAFF.

The V gene is TRBV2, the J gene TRBJ2-3; 8 nucleotides agree with TRBD1. This CDR3 is built from 14 residues. Looked up from germline, CDR1 is SNHLY and CDR2 is FYNNEI. The V and J ends lost 6 bases and 11 bases, in that order; junction bases with no gene match: 13. CDR3 sequence reads: CASSIPGGVRGQYF. The CDR3 DNA sequence: TGTGCCAGCAGCATTCCAGGGGGCGTTCGGGGGCAGTATTTT.

This chain connects TRBV30 to TRBJ1-3; no definite D call. V gave up 2 bases and J gave up 4 bases, with 12 bases separating them. The CDR3 loop spans 14 amino acids. Germline assignment: CDR1 GTSNPN and CDR2 SVGIG (reference sequence). The CDR3 DNA sequence: TGTGCCTGGAGTAATTTCGAAGCCGGAAACACCATATATTTT. Protein product: CAWSNFEAGNTIYF.

This clone was seen a handful of times. The chain carries TRBV19 and TRBJ1-1, with 11 nucleotides matching TRBD1. This CDR3 has 12 residues. Germline trimming cut 9 bases from V and 10 bases from J; bases unmatched to any gene: 7. Germline assignment: CDR1 LNHDA and CDR2 SQIVND (reference sequence). The CDR3 nucleotides are TGTGCCAGCGGCGGACAGGGGGCGGGAGCTTTCTTT. It codes for CASGGQGAGAFF.

The chain is built from TRBV5-6 and TRBJ1-3; D possibly corresponds to TRBD1 (5 bases). The CDR3 totals 18 residues. Trimming took off 2 bases at V and 0 bases at J, with 18 bases between the two ends. From germline, CDR1 is SGHDT and CDR2 YYEEEE. The CDR3 region has the DNA TGTGCCAGCAGCTTCAGACCGGGACTTCCACCCTCTGGAAACACCATATATTTT. It translates to CASSFRPGLPPSGNTIYF.

CDR3 DNA sequence: TGTGCCACCAGTGATCGGGGACAGGGGCCCCAGCATTTT. Translated: CATSDRGQGPQHF. V is TRBV24-1 and J is TRBJ1-5, with TRBD1 matching over 9 bases. From germline, CDR1 is KGHDR and CDR2 SFDVKD. V gave up 3 bases and J gave up 9 bases; unmatched junction bases: 2. The CDR3 sequence is 13 residues long.

This chain links TRBV7-2 with TRBJ1-5; no reliable D call. The CDR3 covers 13 residues. V lost 1 base and J lost 4, with 5 bases in between. Germline CDR1 SGHTA, CDR2 FQGNSA. Here the CDR3 reads CASSLELNQPQHF. As DNA, the CDR3 is TGTGCCAGCAGCTTAGAACTAAATCAGCCCCAGCATTTT.

V is TRBV28 and J is TRBJ1-2; D is ambiguous. V was shortened by 6 bases and J by 4 bases, with 21 bases between the two germline ends. The CDR3 has 16 amino acids. Germline CDR1 and CDR2: MDHEN and SYDVKM. CDR3 DNA sequence: TGTGCCAGCAGAGTTACCTCGCCGGGGTTCAGCTATGGCTACACCTTC. This codes for CASRVTSPGFSYGYTF.

This chain uses TRBV11-2 with TRBJ2-1; tentative D call: TRBD1 (6 bases). The CDR3 consists of 15 residues. In germline, CDR1 is SGHAT, CDR2 FQNNGV. The germline V and J ends were trimmed by 5 bases and 0 bases, with 11 bases remaining between them. CDR3 coding DNA: TGTGCCAGCAGCCAAGACAGGAGCTCCTACAATGAGCAGTTCTTC. Translating gives CASSQDRSSYNEQFF.

The chain recombines TRBV27 with TRBJ2-1, with D possibly matching TRBD2 (5 bases). CDR3 length equals 14 residues. Deletions cut 0 bases from V and 7 bases from J, with 10 bases between. CDR1 MNHEY and CDR2 SMNVEV come from the germline V gene (reference sequence). The CDR3 nucleotides read TGTGCCAGCAGTTTATCGGCCCGAGGGAATGAGCAGTTCTTC. Protein sequence: CASSLSARGNEQFF.

This clone occurred once. The chain is built from TRBV7-9 and TRBJ2-7; 7 bases are shared with TRBD1. The V and J ends lost 6 bases and 4 bases, in that order; junction bases with no gene match: 6. Germline CDR1 is SEHNR and CDR2 is FQNEAQ (reference sequence). This CDR3 has 13 amino acids. CDR3 protein: CASSRQGFYEQYF. CDR3 DNA sequence: TGTGCCAGCAGTCGACAGGGTTTTTACGAGCAGTACTTC. The full variable domain, completed using reference TRBV7-9 and TRBJ2-7, is DTGVSQNPRHKITKRGQNVTFRCDPISEHNRLYWYRQTLGQGPEFLTYFQNEAQLEKSRLLSDRFSAERPKGSFSTLEIQRTEQGDSAMYLCASSRQGFYEQYFGPGTRLTVT.

Written as DNA, the CDR3 is TGTGCCATCAGTGGCCAGGGGCAAAATGAAAAACTGTTTTTT. Translation gives CAISGQGQNEKLFF. V and J are TRBV10-3 and TRBJ1-4, with D possibly matching TRBD1 (6 bases). The CDR3 length is 14 residues. Trimming shortened V by 4 bases and J by 5 bases, and 11 bases separated the two germline ends. Germline CDR1 and CDR2: ENHRY and SYGVKD.

The rearrangement links TRBV30 to TRBJ1-2, with 7 bases matching TRBD1. The CDR3 spans 15 residues. CDR1 and CDR2 (germline): GTSNPN, SVGIG (reference sequence). The V gene end was trimmed by 3 bases and the J gene end by 3 bases; junction bases not matched to a gene: 10. Here the CDR3 reads CAWRSMGTEDYGYTF. CDR3 coding DNA: TGTGCCTGGAGGAGCATGGGGACAGAAGACTATGGCTACACCTTC.

The J gene is TRBJ1-1, the V gene TRBV13, with D perhaps TRBD1 (6 bases). With 5 bases removed from V and 4 bases from J, the gap between germline ends came to 14 bases. Germline CDR1 PRHDT, CDR2 FYEKMQ (reference sequence). The CDR3 loop spans 14 amino acids. In DNA, the CDR3 is TGTGCCAGCAGCCCGACTCAGGGGCGCACTGAAGCTTTCTTT. This translates into CASSPTQGRTEAFF. The full variable domain, rest sourced from reference TRBV13 and TRBJ1-1, is AAGVIQSPRHLIKEKRETATLKCYPIPRHDTVYWYQQGPGQDPQFLISFYEKMQSDKGSIPDRFSAQQFSDYHSELNMSSLELGDSALYFCASSPTQGRTEAFFGQGTRLTVV.

This sequence joins TRBV5-4 and TRBJ1-1; 9 positions agree with TRBD1. Germline CDR1 and CDR2: SGHNT and YYREEE (reference sequence). This CDR3 has 15 amino acids. The V segment lost 5 bases and the J segment 4 bases; nucleotides outside the gene matches: 9. The CDR3 sequence: CASSFNRGRSTEAFF. CDR3 DNA sequence: TGTGCCAGCAGTTTCAACAGGGGGCGCTCCACTGAAGCTTTCTTT.

V usage is TRBV10-2 and J usage is TRBJ1-5; TRBD1 matches 7 bases. Trimming cost V 4 bases and J 3 bases; bases outside gene matches: 3. This CDR3 contains 14 residues. The germline V gene encodes CDR1 WSHSY and CDR2 SAAADI. The CDR3 is CASSVTGYNQPQHF. The CDR3, as DNA: TGCGCCAGCAGTGTGACAGGGTACAATCAGCCCCAGCATTTT.

The V call is TRBV5-4, the J call TRBJ2-5, with a weak D call TRBD1 (5 bases). CDR3 size: 14 residues. Between the trimmed V and J ends, which lost 5 bases and 2 bases, there was a span of 13 bases. Germline V CDR1 and CDR2: SGHNT, YYREEE (reference sequence). Written as DNA, the CDR3 is TGTGCCAGCAGTCGCACAGGATTACAAGAGACCCAGTACTTC. It encodes CASSRTGLQETQYF. The full variable domain, in which reference TRBV5-4 and TRBJ2-5 provide the parts outside the CDR3, is ETGVTQSPTHLIKTRGQQVTLRCSSQSGHNTVSWYQQALGQGPQFIFQYYREEENGRGNFPPRFSGLQFPNYSSELNVNALELDDSALYLCASSRTGLQETQYFGPGTRLLVL.

This clone was recorded only once. Here the CDR3 DNA reads TGTGCCAGCAGTGAAGGGGGACGGGGGTACAATGAGCAGTTCTTC. This sequence encodes CASSEGGRGYNEQFF. The chain uses TRBV2 and TRBJ2-1; possible D gene TRBD2, 6 bases. Trimming cost V 1 base and J 4 bases, with 11 bases left between them. There are 15 residues in the CDR3. Germline V gene sequence: CDR1 SNHLY, CDR2 FYNNEI.

The V and J genes are TRBV30 and TRBJ1-5; D remains ambiguous. With 0 bases removed from V and 4 bases from J, the gap between germline ends came to 10 bases. CDR1 and CDR2 (germline): GTSNPN, SVGIG (reference sequence). This CDR3 contains 14 residues. Here the CDR3 DNA reads TGTGCCTGGAGTGTACCGGGGTTTAATCAGCCCCAGCATTTT. Protein: CAWSVPGFNQPQHF.

The chain joins TRBV9 to TRBJ1-6, with D possibly TRBD1 on 6 matching bases. CDR3 size: 15 residues. Germline-derived CDR1 and CDR2 are SGDLS and YYNGEE. V was clipped by 3 bases and J by 5 bases, with 12 bases between them. CDR3 residues: CASSAQGLNNSPLHF. CDR3 DNA: TGTGCCAGCAGCGCACAGGGATTGAATAATTCACCCCTCCACTTT.

This chain links TRBV28 with TRBJ2-5; D perhaps matches TRBD1 (6 bases). Germline V gene data show CDR1 as MDHEN and CDR2 as SYDVKM. This CDR3 region has 15 residues. V lost 3 bases and J 2 bases, leaving 13 bases between the germline ends. In DNA, the CDR3 is TGTGCCAGCAGTTTTTTGGGGGCCGGGCAAGAGACCCAGTACTTC. This sequence encodes CASSFLGAGQETQYF.

V usage is TRBV28 and J usage is TRBJ2-7; D may be TRBD2 (5 bases). Germline V gives CDR1 MDHEN, CDR2 SYDVKM. Trimming took 7 bases from V and 0 from J, leaving 16 bases between them. The CDR3 has 15 amino acids. The CDR3 DNA is TGTGCCAGCACCTTCAGTGGGAGTTGCTCCTACGAGCAGTACTTC. Protein sequence: CASTFSGSCSYEQYF.

This chain uses TRBV19 with TRBJ2-2; D gene uncertain. The CDR3 contains 13 residues. In germline, CDR1 is LNHDA, CDR2 SQIVND (reference sequence). V lost 3 bases and J 0 bases, leaving 2 bases between the germline ends. As DNA, the CDR3 is TGTGCCAGTAGTATCACGAACACCGGGGAGCTGTTTTTT. Residues: CASSITNTGELFF.

This clone came up once. This sequence joins TRBV30 and TRBJ2-7; 16 nucleotides match TRBD2. V trimming: 2 bases; J trimming: 7 bases; junction bases outside the gene matches: 8. The CDR3 is made up of 16 amino acids. The germline CDR1 and CDR2 sequences are GTSNPN and SVGIG (reference sequence). The CDR3 DNA is TGTGCCTGGAGTTACGGGACTAGCGGGAGGGCAAAGGAGCAGTACTTC. It encodes CAWSYGTSGRAKEQYF.

The chain couples TRBV24-1 to TRBJ1-2; a weak D match, TRBD1 (5 bases). Germline V gene data show CDR1 as KGHDR and CDR2 as SFDVKD. The V and J ends lost 6 bases and 2 bases respectively, with 18 bases between them. This CDR3 contains 16 residues. CDR3 protein: CATSFVGRDGNYGYTF. The CDR3 coding sequence is TGTGCCACCAGTTTTGTAGGGAGGGACGGAAACTATGGCTACACCTTC.

The genes are TRBV30 and TRBJ1-1; TRBD1 aligns across 7 bases. Germline CDR1 and CDR2: GTSNPN and SVGIG (reference sequence). V gave up 2 bases and J gave up 12 bases; unmatched junction bases: 12. This CDR3 region has 13 residues. The CDR3 bases are TGTGCCTGGAGTTCGACAGGGCCGATGTTATCTTTCTTT. Protein product: CAWSSTGPMLSFF.